The source of this T cell receptor beta chain is a study of blood T cell repertoires in COVID-19. Overall study context: T cells, B-cell-depleted T cells, or PBMCs supplied cDNA or gDNA.

Sequenced by immunoSEQ multiplex PCR; TCRdb stores in-frame clones only, minus some. The table has about 180,000 clones, around 87% seen once. This CDR3 is 15 amino acids long. The ends lost 7 bases at V and 0 bases at J; junction bases unmatched: 6. Germline loops: CDR1 MDHEN, CDR2 SYDVKM. This receptor was taken from a woman in her 30s with active or convalescent COVID-19. The sequenced material came from peripheral blood. The rearrangement joins TRBV28 to TRBJ2-5, with 9 positions matching TRBD1. The CDR3 coding sequence is TGTGCCAGCATCGAAGGGGACAGGGACCAAGAGACCCAGTACTTC. Encoded protein: CASIEGDRDQETQYF.